Listed below are T cell receptor beta chains from one sample, sequenced in a study of neoadjuvant anti-PD-1 for oral cavity cancer. The method was immunoSEQ multiplex PCR; TCRdb's version includes in-frame clones alone and lacks a portion of them. The data contain 15,000 or so clones, 65% to 80% of them singletons. The sequencing used PBMCs, collected after nivolumab (anti-PD-1) treatment. The origin of the receptors is a person between 40 and 80 years old with oral cavity squamous cell carcinoma. Both conserved end residues are part of each CDR3. D genes are given only for firm matches. Clone size, where shown, is once, few, many, or a class for clones that have expanded.

j_gene,d_gene,abundance,v_gene,CDR3aa,CDR3nt
TRBJ2-3,.,.,TRBV6-1,CASSEGGAVSDTQYF,TGTGCCAGCAGTGAAGGGGGTGCAGTTTCAGATACGCAGTATTTT
TRBJ2-1,.,.,TRBV20-1,CSAMTSNEQFF,TGCAGTGCTATGACCTCAAATGAGCAGTTCTTC
TRBJ1-5,.,few,TRBV4-1,CASSLTGGGEQPQHF,TGCGCCAGCAGCCTCACCGGCGGGGGTGAGCAGCCCCAGCATTTT
TRBJ1-2,TRBD1,.,TRBV15,CATSRKGTGNGYTF,TGTGCCACCAGCAGGAAAGGGACAGGGAATGGCTACACCTTC
TRBJ1-5,TRBD1,few,TRBV2,CASSETGRWDQPQHF,TGTGCCAGCAGTGAGACAGGGCGTTGGGATCAGCCCCAGCATTTT
TRBJ1-4,.,.,TRBV4-2,CASSQDDLRATNEKLFF,TGTGCCAGCAGCCAGGACGACCTTAGAGCAACTAATGAAAAACTGTTTTTT
TRBJ2-3,.,.,TRBV12-5,CASGDWGGRTDTQYF,TGTGCTAGTGGTGATTGGGGGGGGCGAACAGATACGCAGTATTTT
TRBJ2-5,TRBD2,few,TRBV7-2,CASSAYSGRRGETQYF,TGTGCCAGCAGCGCCTATAGCGGGAGAAGAGGAGAGACCCAGTACTTC
TRBJ2-3,.,.,TRBV11-3,CASSAAPSSTDTQYF,TGTGCCAGCAGCGCCGCGCCGAGTAGCACAGATACGCAGTATTTT
TRBJ1-1,.,few,TRBV5-1,CASSQSASGLEAFF,TGCGCCAGCAGCCAATCCGCCTCGGGCCTCGAAGCTTTCTTT
TRBJ1-5,TRBD1,once,TRBV10-3,CAISGTGDQPQHF,TGTGCCATCAGTGGGACAGGGGATCAGCCCCAGCATTTT
TRBJ1-1,.,.,TRBV10-3,CAISDLQGGTEAFF,TGTGCCATCAGTGATCTACAGGGTGGGACTGAAGCTTTCTTT
TRBJ2-1,TRBD1,.,TRBV5-4,CASRASGTDYNEQFF,TGTGCCAGCAGAGCCTCCGGGACAGATTACAATGAGCAGTTCTTC
TRBJ1-4,.,.,TRBV2,CASRRGGVGEKLFF,TGTGCCAGCAGACGGGGTGGTGTTGGGGAAAAACTGTTTTTT